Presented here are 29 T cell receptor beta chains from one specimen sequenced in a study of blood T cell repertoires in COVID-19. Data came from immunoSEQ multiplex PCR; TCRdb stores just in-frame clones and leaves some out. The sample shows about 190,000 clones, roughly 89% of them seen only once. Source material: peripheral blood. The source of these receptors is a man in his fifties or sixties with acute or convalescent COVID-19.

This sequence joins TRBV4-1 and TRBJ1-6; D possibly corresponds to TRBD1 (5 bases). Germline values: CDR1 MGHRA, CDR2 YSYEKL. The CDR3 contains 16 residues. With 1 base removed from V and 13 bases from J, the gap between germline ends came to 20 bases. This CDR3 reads CASSQVGRRTWAPLHF. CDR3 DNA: TGCGCCAGCAGCCAAGTTGGACGGCGGACATGGGCTCCCCTCCACTTT.

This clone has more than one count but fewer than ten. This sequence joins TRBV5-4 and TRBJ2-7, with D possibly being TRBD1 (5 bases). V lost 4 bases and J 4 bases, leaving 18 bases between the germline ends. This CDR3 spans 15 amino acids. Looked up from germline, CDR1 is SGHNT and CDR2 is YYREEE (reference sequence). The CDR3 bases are TGTGCCAGCAGCCCGGATGGCGGCAGGGTATACGAGCAGTACTTC. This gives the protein CASSPDGGRVYEQYF. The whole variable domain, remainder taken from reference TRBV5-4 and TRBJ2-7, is ETGVTQSPTHLIKTRGQQVTLRCSSQSGHNTVSWYQQALGQGPQFIFQYYREEENGRGNFPPRFSGLQFPNYSSELNVNALELDDSALYLCASSPDGGRVYEQYFGPGTRLTVT.

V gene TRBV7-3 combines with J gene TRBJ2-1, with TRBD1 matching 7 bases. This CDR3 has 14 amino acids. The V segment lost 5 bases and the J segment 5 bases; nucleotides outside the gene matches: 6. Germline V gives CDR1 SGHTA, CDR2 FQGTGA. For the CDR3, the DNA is TGTGCCAGCAGCCAATCCGGGACAGACAATGAGCAGTTCTTC. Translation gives CASSQSGTDNEQFF.

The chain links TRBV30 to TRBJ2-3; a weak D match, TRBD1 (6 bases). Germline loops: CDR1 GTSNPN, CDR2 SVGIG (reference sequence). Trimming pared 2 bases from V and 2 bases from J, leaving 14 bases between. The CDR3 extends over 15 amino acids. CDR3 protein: CAWSHAGDVTDTQYF. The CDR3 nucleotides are TGTGCCTGGAGTCATGCAGGGGATGTCACAGATACGCAGTATTTT.

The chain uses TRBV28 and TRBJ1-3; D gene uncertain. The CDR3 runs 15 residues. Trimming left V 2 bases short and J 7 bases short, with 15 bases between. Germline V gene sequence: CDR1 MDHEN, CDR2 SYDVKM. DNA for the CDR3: TGTGCCAGCAGTTTACTCCGAGGTATTCGGAACACCATATATTTT. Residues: CASSLLRGIRNTIYF.

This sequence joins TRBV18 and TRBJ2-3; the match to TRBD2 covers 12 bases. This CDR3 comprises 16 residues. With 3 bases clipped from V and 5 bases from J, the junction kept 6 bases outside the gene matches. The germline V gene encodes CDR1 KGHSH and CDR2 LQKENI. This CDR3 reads CASSPQTSGSGDTQYF. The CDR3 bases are TGTGCCAGCTCACCCCAGACTAGCGGGAGTGGAGATACGCAGTATTTT. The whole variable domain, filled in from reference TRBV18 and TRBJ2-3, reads NAGVMQNPRHLVRRRGQEARLRCSPMKGHSHVYWYRQLPEEGLKFMVYLQKENIIDESGMPKERFSAEFPKEGPSILRIQQVVRGDSAAYFCASSPQTSGSGDTQYFGPGTRLTVL.

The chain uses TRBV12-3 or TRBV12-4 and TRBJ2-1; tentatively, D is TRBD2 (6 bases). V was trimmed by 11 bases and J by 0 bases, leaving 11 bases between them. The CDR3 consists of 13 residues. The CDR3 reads CASGTFSYNEQFF. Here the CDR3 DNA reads TGTGCCTCCGGGACTTTCTCCTACAATGAGCAGTTCTTC.

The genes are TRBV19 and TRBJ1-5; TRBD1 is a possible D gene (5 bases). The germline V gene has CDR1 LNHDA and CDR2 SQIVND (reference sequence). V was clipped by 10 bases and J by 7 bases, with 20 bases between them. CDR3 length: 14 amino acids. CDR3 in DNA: TGTGCCACTTACGCGGGGGGTTGGGGCCAGCCCCAGCATTTT. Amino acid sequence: CATYAGGWGQPQHF.

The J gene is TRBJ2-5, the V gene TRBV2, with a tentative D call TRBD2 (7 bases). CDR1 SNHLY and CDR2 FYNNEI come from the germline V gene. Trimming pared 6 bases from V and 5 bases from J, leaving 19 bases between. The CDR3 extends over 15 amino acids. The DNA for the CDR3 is TGTGCCAGCAGCATTATAGGGGGGGGCCGGGAGACCCAGTACTTC. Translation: CASSIIGGGRETQYF.

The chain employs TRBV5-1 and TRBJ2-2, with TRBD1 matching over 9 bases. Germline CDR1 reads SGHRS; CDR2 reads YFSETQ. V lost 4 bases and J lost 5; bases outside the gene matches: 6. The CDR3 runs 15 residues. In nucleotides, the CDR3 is TGCGCCAGCAGCAATAGACAGGGGGAAACCGGGGAGCTGTTTTTT. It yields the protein CASSNRQGETGELFF.

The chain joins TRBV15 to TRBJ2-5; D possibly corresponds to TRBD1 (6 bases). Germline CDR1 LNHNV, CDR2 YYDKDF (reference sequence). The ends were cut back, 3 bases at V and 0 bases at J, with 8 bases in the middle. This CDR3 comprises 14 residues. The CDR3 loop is CATSSTGHQETQYF. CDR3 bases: TGTGCCACCAGCAGTACAGGGCACCAAGAGACCCAGTACTTC.

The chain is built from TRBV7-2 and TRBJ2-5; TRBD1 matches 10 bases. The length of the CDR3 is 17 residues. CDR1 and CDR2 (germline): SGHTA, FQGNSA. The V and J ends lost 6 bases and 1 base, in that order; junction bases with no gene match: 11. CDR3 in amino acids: CASSFRGQGIPQETQYF. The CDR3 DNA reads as TGTGCCAGCAGTTTCAGGGGACAGGGGATTCCCCAAGAGACCCAGTACTTC.

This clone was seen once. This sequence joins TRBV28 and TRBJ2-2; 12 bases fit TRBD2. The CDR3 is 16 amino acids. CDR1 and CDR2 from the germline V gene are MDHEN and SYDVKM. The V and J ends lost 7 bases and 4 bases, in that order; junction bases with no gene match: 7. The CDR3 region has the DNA TGTGCCAGCAATCCGACTAGCGGGAGTGGCACCGGGGAGCTGTTTTTT. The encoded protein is CASNPTSGSGTGELFF.

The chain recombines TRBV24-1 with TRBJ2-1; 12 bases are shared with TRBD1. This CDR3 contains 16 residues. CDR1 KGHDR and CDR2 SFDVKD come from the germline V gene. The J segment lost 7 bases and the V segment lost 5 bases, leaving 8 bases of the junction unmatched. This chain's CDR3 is CATSGTGTGGENEQFF. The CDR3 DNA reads TGTGCCACCAGTGGGACCGGGACAGGGGGCGAAAATGAGCAGTTCTTC.

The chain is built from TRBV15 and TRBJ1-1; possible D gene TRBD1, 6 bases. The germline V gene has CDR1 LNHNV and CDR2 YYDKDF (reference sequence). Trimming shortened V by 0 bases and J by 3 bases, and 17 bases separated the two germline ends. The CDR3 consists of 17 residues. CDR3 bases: TGTGCCACCAGCAGAGATTTGGGCGCGGGGGGGCACACTGAAGCTTTCTTT. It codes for CATSRDLGAGGHTEAFF.

DNA of the CDR3: TGCGCCAGCAGCTCAACAGGGGGCGCCGGGGAAAAACTGTTTTTT. This translates into CASSSTGGAGEKLFF. The rearrangement uses TRBV5-1 and TRBJ1-4; the match to TRBD1 covers 9 bases. The CDR3 runs 15 residues. Germline CDR1 reads SGHRS; CDR2 reads YFSETQ. V shed 3 bases, J shed 8 bases, and the junction held 8 bases outside the gene matches.

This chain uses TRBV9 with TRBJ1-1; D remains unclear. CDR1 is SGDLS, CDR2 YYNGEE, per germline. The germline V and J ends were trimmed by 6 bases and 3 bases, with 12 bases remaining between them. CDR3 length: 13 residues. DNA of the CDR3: TGTGCCAGCACCCGGGGTTATCACACTGAAGCTTTCTTT. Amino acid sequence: CASTRGYHTEAFF.

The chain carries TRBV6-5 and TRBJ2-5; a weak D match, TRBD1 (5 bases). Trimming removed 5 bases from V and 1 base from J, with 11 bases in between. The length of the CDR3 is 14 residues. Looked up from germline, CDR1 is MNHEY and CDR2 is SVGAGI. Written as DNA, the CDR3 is TGTGCCAGCAGTAGAGACAGCACCCAAGAGACCCAGTACTTC. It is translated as CASSRDSTQETQYF.

The CDR3 loop reads CASSQTTGAGREKLFF. CDR3 coding DNA: TGTGCCAGCAGCCAGACCACAGGGGCAGGTCGAGAAAAACTGTTTTTT. The chain carries TRBV7-8 and TRBJ1-4; 7 bases are a match to TRBD1. Unmatched junction bases numbered 14, after V lost 5 bases and J lost 8 bases. Germline V gene sequence: CDR1 SGHVS, CDR2 FQNEAQ. The CDR3 is made up of 16 amino acids.

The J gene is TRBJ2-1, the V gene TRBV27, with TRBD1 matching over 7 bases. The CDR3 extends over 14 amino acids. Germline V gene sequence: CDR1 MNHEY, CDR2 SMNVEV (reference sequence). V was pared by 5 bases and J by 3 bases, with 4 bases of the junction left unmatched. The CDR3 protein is CASSITGDYNEQFF. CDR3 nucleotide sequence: TGTGCCAGCAGTATAACAGGGGACTACAATGAGCAGTTCTTC.

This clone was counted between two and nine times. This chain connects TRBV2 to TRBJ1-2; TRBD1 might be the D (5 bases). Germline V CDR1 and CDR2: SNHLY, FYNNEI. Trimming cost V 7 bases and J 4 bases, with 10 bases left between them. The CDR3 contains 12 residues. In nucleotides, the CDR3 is TGTGCCAGCACGGGGGTCGGCTATGGCTACACCTTC. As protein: CASTGVGYGYTF.

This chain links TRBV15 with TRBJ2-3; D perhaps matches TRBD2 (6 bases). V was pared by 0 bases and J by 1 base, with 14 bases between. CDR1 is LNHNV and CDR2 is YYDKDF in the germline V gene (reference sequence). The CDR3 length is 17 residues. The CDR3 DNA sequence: TGTGCCACCAGCAGAGATGAGGGGTGGGGGGGCACAGATACGCAGTATTTT. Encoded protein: CATSRDEGWGGTDTQYF.

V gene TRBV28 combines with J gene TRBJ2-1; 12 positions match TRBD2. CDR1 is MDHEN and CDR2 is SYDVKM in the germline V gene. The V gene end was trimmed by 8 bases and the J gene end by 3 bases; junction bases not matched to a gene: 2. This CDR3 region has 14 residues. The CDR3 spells CASASGGDYNEQFF. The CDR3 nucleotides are TGTGCCAGCGCTAGCGGGGGGGACTACAATGAGCAGTTCTTC.

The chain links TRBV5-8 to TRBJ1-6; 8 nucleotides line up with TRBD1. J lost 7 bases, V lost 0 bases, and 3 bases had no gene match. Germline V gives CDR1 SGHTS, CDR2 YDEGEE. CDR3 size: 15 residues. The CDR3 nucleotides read TGTGCCAGCAGCTTGGGACAGGGGAGGAATTCACCCCTCCACTTT. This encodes CASSLGQGRNSPLHF.

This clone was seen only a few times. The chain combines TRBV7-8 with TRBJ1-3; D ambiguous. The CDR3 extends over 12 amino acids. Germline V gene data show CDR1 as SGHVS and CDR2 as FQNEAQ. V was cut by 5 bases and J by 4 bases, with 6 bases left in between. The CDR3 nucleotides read TGTGCCAGCAGCGAGAGGGGAAACACCATATATTTT. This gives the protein CASSERGNTIYF.

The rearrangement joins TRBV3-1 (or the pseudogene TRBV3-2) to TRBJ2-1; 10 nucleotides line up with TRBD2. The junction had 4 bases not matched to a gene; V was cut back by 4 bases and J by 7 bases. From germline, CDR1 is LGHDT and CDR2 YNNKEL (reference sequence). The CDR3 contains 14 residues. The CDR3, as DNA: TGTGCCAGCAGCCGGCCTAGCGGGGGTAATGAGCAGTTCTTC. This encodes CASSRPSGGNEQFF.

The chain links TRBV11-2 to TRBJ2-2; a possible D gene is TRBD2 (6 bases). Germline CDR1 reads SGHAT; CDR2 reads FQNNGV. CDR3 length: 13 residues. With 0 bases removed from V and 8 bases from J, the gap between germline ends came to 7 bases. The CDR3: CASSLDRGGELFF. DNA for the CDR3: TGTGCCAGCAGCTTAGATCGGGGGGGGGAGCTGTTTTTT.

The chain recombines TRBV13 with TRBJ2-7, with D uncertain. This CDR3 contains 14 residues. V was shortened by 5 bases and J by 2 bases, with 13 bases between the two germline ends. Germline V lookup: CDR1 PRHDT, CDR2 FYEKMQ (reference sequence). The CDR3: CASSPQAYAYEQYF. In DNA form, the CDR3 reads TGTGCCAGCAGCCCCCAAGCTTACGCCTACGAGCAGTACTTC. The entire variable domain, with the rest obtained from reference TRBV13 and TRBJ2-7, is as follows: AAGVIQSPRHLIKEKRETATLKCYPIPRHDTVYWYQQGPGQDPQFLISFYEKMQSDKGSIPDRFSAQQFSDYHSELNMSSLELGDSALYFCASSPQAYAYEQYFGPGTRLTVT.

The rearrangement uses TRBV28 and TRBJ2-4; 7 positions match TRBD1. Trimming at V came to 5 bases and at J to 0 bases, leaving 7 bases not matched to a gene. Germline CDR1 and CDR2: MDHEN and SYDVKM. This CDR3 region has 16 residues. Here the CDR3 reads CASSAGGTLAKNIQYF. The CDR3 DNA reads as TGTGCCAGCAGTGCAGGGGGAACCCTAGCCAAAAACATTCAGTACTTC.